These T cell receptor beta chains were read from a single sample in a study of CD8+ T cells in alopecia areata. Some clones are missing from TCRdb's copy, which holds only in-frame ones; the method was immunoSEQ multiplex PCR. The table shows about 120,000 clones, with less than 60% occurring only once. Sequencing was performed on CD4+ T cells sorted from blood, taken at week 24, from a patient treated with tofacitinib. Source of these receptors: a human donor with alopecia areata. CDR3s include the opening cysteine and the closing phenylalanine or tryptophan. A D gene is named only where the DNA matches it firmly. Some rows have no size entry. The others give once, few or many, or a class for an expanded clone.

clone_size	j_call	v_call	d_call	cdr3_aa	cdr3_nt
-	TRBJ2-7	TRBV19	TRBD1	CASNDRGPYYEQYF	TGTGCCAGTAACGACAGGGGTCCTTATTACGAGCAGTACTTC
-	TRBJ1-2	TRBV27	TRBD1	CASSPSLQGNYGYTF	TGTGCCAGCAGTCCCTCCCTACAGGGGAACTATGGCTACACCTTC
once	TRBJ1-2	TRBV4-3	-	CASSQAGDYGYTF	TGCGCCAGCAGCCAAGCAGGGGACTATGGCTACACCTTC
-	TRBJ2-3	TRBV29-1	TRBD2	CSVERKRGTDTQYF	TGCAGCGTTGAACGTAAGCGGGGAACAGATACGCAGTATTTT
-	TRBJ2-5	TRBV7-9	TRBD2	CASSWGLADWETQYF	TGTGCCAGCAGCTGGGGACTAGCGGACTGGGAGACCCAGTACTTC
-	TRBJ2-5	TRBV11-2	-	CASSLNQETQYF	TGTGCCAGCAGCTTAAATCAAGAGACCCAGTACTTC
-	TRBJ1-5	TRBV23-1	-	CASSHLKPDSNQPQHF	TGCGCCAGCAGCCACCTCAAACCAGATAGCAATCAGCCCCAGCATTTT
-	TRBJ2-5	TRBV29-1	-	CSVEKGAEETQYF	TGCAGCGTTGAAAAAGGGGCCGAAGAGACCCAGTACTTC
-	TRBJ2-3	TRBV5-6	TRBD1	CASSWGQGGTDTQYF	TGTGCCAGCAGCTGGGGACAGGGTGGCACAGATACGCAGTATTTT
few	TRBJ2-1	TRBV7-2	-	CASSLEGGPHNEQFF	TGTGCCAGCAGCTTAGAGGGGGGGCCCCACAATGAGCAGTTCTTC
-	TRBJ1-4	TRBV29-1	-	CSVGGDTEKLFF	TGCAGCGTTGGAGGGGACACTGAAAAACTGTTTTTT
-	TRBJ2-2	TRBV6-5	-	CASSYSSPTSGELFF	TGTGCCAGCAGTTACTCGAGTCCCACCAGCGGGGAGCTGTTTTTT
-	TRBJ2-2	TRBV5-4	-	CASSPSKGANTGELFF	TGTGCCAGCAGCCCGTCCAAGGGGGCGAACACCGGGGAGCTGTTTTTT
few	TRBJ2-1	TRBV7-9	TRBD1	CASRLDRGRGEQFF	TGTGCCAGCAGACTCGACAGGGGGCGAGGTGAGCAGTTCTTC
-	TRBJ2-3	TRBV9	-	CASSVATGTDTQYF	TGTGCCAGCAGCGTAGCAACAGGCACAGATACGCAGTATTTT
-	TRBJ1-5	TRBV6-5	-	CASSRGPLADQPQHF	TGTGCCAGCAGTCGAGGACCCCTGGCGGATCAGCCCCAGCATTTT
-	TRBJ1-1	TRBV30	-	CAWTLSDEAFF	TGTGCCTGGACCCTGTCGGATGAAGCTTTCTTT
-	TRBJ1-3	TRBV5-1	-	CASSLGGDISGNTIYF	TGCGCCAGCAGCTTGGGCGGAGATATCTCTGGAAACACCATATATTTT
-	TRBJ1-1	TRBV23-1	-	CASSQSQEDTEAFF	TGCGCCAGCAGTCAATCACAAGAAGACACTGAAGCTTTCTTT
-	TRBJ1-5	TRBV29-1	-	CSVAREGNQPQHF	TGCAGCGTCGCTAGGGAGGGCAATCAGCCCCAGCATTTT
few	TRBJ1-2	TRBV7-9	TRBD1	CASSHQDRLLAF	TGTGCCAGCAGCCATCAGGACAGGCTTCTAGCCTTC
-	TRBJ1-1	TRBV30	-	CAWSPGEGTEAFF	TGTGCCTGGAGTCCAGGCGAGGGAACGGAAGCTTTCTTT
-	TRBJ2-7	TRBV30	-	CAWSVRYEQYF	TGTGCCTGGAGTGTCCGTTACGAGCAGTACTTC
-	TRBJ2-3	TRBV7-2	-	CASSFNADTQYF	TGTGCCAGCAGCTTTAATGCAGATACGCAGTATTTT
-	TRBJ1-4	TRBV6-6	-	CASTEWAATNEKLFF	TGTGCCAGCACTGAGTGGGCAGCAACTAATGAAAAACTGTTTTTT
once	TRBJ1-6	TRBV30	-	CAWSVRFTPLHF	TGTGCCTGGAGTGTACGGTTCACACCCCTCCACTTT
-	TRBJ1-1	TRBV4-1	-	CASSQAGGNTEAFF	TGCGCCAGCAGCCAAGCCGGCGGGAACACTGAAGCTTTCTTT
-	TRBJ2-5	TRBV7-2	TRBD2	CASSLGGGMKTQYF	TGTGCCAGCAGCTTAGGGGGGGGTATGAAGACCCAGTACTTC
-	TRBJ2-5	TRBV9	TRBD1	CASSAAEGQAETQYF	TGTGCCAGCAGCGCCGCTGAGGGACAGGCGGAGACCCAGTACTTC
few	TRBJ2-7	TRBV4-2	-	CASSQGFTFYEQYF	TGTGCCAGCAGCCAAGGTTTTACTTTCTACGAGCAGTACTTC
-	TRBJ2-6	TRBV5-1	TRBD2	CASSFSGVDISGANVLTF	TGCGCCAGCAGCTTTAGCGGGGTCGATATTTCTGGGGCCAACGTCCTGACTTTC
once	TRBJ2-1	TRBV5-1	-	CASSRPPAYNEQFF	TGCGCCAGCAGCCGCCCCCCTGCCTACAATGAGCAGTTCTTC
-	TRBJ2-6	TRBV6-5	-	CASTSRGGANVLTF	TGTGCCAGCACCTCCCGGGGTGGGGCCAACGTCCTGACTTTC
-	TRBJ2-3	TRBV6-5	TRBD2	CASSFSGGGRDTQYF	TGTGCCAGCAGTTTTAGCGGGGGGGGCCGGGATACGCAGTATTTT
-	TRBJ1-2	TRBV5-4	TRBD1	CASSLGGQGVNGYTF	TGTGCCAGCAGCTTGGGGGGACAGGGGGTGAATGGCTACACCTTC
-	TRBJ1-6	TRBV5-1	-	CASSSSGERQTPLHF	TGCGCCAGCAGCTCCTCCGGGGAGAGACAGACGCCCCTCCACTTT
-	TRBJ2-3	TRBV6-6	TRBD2	CASSPYSGGTSDTQYF	TGTGCCAGCAGTCCCTATAGCGGGGGAACTTCAGATACGCAGTATTTT
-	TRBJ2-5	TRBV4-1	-	CASSLSPGETQYF	TGCGCCAGCAGTCTCTCCCCCGGGGAGACCCAGTACTTC
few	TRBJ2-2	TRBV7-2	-	CASSLVRGPGGELFF	TGTGCCAGCAGCCTGGTTAGAGGTCCGGGCGGGGAGCTGTTTTTT
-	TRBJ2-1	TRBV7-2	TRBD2	CASRLSGSSYNEQFF	TGTGCCAGCAGACTTAGCGGGAGCTCCTACAATGAGCAGTTCTTC
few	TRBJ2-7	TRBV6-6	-	CASTGTAYEQYF	TGTGCCAGCACCGGGACGGCCTACGAGCAGTACTTC
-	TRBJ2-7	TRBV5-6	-	CASSPVGAPYEQYF	TGTGCCAGCAGCCCTGTAGGCGCTCCCTACGAGCAGTACTTC
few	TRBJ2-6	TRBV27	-	CASSSLGANVLTF	TGTGCCAGCAGCTCCCTCGGGGCCAACGTCCTGACTTTC
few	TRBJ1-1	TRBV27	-	CASSFRLNTEAFF	TGTGCCAGCAGTTTCCGATTGAACACTGAAGCTTTCTTT
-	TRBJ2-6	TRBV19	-	CASSIWGSGANVLTF	TGTGCCAGTAGTATATGGGGTTCTGGGGCCAACGTCCTGACTTTC
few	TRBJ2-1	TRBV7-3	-	CASSLGGRLLPNEQFF	TGTGCCAGCAGCTTAGGGGGTAGGCTTTTACCCAATGAGCAGTTCTTC
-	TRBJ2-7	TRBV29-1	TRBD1	CSGSGTGGYEQYF	TGCAGCGGCTCCGGGACAGGAGGCTACGAGCAGTACTTC
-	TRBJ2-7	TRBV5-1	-	CASSLWVDGNEQYF	TGCGCCAGCAGCTTGTGGGTCGACGGGAACGAGCAGTACTTC
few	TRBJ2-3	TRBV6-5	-	CASNMDSGTDTQYF	TGTGCCAGCAACATGGACTCTGGCACAGATACGCAGTATTTT
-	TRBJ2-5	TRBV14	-	CASSPLGSETQYF	TGTGCCAGCAGCCCTCTGGGGTCGGAGACCCAGTACTTC
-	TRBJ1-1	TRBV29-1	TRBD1	CSVVTGRITEAFF	TGCAGCGTAGTGACAGGGAGGATCACTGAAGCTTTCTTT
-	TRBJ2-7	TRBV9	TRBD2	CASSSRTSGGYDEQYF	TGTGCCAGCAGCTCCCGGACTAGCGGGGGGTACGACGAGCAGTACTTC
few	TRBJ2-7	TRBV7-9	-	CASSSTGMSYEQYF	TGTGCCAGCAGCTCCACAGGGATGTCCTACGAGCAGTACTTC
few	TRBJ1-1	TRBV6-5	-	CASSYRGEAFF	TGTGCCAGCAGTTACCGGGGTGAAGCTTTCTTT
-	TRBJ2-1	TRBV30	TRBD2	CAWSLTSAGWDEQFF	TGTGCCTGGAGTCTTACTAGCGCGGGTTGGGATGAGCAGTTCTTC
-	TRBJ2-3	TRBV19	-	CASSIQGDTQYF	TGTGCCAGTAGTATACAGGGGGATACGCAGTATTTT